This note documents a single T cell receptor (beta chain) sequence. Its antigen is still unknown. Per the germline V gene, CDR1 is SGHNT and CDR2 is YYREEE (reference sequence). V lost 0 bases and J lost 1, with 7 bases in between. The CDR3 sequence is 14 residues long. This record belongs to a study of cytomegalovirus exposure and HLA in healthy donors. The PCR made use of 60 Vbeta and 13 Jbeta primers. The protocol was immunoSEQ multiplex PCR, while the TCRdb copy is restricted to in-frame clones and leaves out a portion. This sample has over 110,000 clones, with roughly four fifths found just once. Whole-study results and caveats: Per published reports, the classifier diagnosed cytomegalovirus status with high specificity and sensitivity.

The receptor comes from a male donor in good health and CMV-seronegative. Sequenced input: PBMCs. The J gene is TRBJ1-1, the V gene TRBV5-4; no clear D gene. The CDR3, as DNA: TGTGCCAGCAGCTTGGGGCAGAAGAACACTGAAGCTTTCTTT. It specifies CASSLGQKNTEAFF.